This TCR beta chain emerged from a study of blood T cell repertoires in COVID-19. Germline-derived CDR1 and CDR2 are SGHKS and YYEKEE (reference sequence). This CDR3 is 17 amino acids long. The V and J ends lost 4 bases and 3 bases, in that order; junction bases with no gene match: 10. Authors' analysis steps: Amplification with reference gene primers provided the estimates of nucleated cell counts. Generated by immunoSEQ multiplex PCR, the TCRdb table keeps only in-frame clones and is missing some. V and J calls plus clone size are reproduced from that table; the DNA served to infer D and trimming. The table lists tens of thousands of clones, 89% of them singletons.

This chain connects TRBV5-5 to TRBJ1-2; 12 bases fit TRBD1. This TCR was recovered from a woman in her seventies with active COVID-19. Input material: peripheral blood. CDR3 sequence (DNA): TGTGCCAGCAGCCTTGGGACAGGGGGCGTTATGGACTATGGCTACACCTTC. Encoded protein: CASSLGTGGVMDYGYTF.